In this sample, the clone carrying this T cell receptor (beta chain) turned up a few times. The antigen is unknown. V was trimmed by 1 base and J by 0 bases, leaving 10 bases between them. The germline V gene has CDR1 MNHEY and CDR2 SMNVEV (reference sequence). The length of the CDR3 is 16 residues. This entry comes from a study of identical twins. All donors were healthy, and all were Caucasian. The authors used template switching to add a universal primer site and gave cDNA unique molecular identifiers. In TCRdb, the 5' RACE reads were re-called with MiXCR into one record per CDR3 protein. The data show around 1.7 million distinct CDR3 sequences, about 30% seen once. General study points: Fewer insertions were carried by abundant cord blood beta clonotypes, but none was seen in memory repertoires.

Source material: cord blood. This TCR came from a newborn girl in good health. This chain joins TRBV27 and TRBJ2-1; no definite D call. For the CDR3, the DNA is TGTGCCAGCAGTTTATGGAATCCCCGCTCCTACAATGAGCAGTTCTTC. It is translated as CASSLWNPRSYNEQFF.